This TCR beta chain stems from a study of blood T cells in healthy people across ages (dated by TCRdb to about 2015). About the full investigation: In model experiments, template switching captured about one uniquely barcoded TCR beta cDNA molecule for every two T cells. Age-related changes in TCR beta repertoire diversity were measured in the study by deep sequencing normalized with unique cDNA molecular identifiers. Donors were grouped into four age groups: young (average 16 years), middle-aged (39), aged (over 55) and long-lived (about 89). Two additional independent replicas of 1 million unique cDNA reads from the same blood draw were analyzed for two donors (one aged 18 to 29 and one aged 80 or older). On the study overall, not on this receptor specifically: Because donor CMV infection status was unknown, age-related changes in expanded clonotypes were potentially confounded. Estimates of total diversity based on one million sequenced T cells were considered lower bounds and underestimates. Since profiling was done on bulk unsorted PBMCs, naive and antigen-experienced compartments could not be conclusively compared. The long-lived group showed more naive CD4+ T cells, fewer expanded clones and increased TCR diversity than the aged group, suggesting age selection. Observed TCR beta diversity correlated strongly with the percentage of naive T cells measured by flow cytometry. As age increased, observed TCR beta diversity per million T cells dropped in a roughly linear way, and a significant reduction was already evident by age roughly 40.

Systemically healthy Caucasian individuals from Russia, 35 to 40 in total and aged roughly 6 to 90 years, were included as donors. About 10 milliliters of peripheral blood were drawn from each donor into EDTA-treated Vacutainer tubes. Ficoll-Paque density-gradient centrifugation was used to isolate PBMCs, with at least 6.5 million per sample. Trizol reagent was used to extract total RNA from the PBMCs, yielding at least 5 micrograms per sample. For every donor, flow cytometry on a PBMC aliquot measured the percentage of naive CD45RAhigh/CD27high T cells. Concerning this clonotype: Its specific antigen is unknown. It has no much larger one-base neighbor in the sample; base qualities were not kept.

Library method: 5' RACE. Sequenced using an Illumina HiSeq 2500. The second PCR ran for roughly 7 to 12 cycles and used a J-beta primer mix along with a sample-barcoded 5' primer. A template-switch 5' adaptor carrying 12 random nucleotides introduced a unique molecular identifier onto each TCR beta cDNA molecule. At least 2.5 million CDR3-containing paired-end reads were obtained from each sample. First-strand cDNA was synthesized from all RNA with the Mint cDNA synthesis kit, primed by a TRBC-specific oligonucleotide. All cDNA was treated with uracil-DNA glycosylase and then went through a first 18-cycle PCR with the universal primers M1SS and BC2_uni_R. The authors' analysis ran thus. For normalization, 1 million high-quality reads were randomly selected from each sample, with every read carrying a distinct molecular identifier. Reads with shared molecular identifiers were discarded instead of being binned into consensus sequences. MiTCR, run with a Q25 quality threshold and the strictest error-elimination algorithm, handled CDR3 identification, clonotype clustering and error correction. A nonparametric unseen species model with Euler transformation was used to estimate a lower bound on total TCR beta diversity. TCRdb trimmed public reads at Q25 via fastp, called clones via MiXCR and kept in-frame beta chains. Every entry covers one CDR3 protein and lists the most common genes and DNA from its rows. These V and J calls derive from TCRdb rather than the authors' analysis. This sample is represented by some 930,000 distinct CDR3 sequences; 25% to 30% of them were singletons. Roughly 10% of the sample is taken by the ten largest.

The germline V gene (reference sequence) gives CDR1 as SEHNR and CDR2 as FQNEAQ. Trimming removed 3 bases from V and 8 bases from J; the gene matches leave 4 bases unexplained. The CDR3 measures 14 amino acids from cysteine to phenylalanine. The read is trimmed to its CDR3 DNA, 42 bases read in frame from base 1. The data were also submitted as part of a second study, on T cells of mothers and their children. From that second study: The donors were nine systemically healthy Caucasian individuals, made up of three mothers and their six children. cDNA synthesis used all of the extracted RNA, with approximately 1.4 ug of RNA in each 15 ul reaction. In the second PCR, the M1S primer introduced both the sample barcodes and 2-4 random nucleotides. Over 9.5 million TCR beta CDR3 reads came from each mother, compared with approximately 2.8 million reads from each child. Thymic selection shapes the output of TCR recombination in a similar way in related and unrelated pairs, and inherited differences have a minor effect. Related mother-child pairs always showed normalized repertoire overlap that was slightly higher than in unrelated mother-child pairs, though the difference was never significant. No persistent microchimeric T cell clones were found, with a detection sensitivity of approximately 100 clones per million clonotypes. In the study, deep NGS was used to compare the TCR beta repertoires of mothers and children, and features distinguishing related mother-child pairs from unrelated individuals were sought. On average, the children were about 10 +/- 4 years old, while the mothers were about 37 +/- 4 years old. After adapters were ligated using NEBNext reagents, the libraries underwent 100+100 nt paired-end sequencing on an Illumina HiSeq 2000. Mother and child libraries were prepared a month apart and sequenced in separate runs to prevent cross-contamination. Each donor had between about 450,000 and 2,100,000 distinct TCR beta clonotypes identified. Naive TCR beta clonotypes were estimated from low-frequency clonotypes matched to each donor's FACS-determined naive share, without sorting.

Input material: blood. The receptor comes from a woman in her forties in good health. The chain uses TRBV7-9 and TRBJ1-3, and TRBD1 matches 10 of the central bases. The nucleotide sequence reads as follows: TGTGCCAGCAGCTTCGGACAGGGGGACTACACCATATATTTT. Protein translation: CASSFGQGDYTIYF.